This TCR beta chain was recorded in a study of blood T cell repertoires in COVID-19. About the research overall: The origin of the acute and convalescent COVID-19 samples was the United States, Italy and Spain.

This clone showed up just once. The method was immunoSEQ multiplex PCR; TCRdb's version includes in-frame clones alone and lacks a portion of them. In the table there are 150,000 to 200,000 clones, over 75% of which are singletons. CDR3 length: 14 amino acids. Looked up from germline, CDR1 is SGHRS and CDR2 is YFSETQ. Trimming took off 2 bases at V and 1 base at J, with 9 bases between the two ends. Self-reported history from a screening survey and questionnaire set each donor's cohort. The source of this sequence is a human donor with acute COVID-19. The donor label of this sample is uncertain. V is TRBV5-1 and J is TRBJ2-5; tentative D call: TRBD1 (5 bases). What was sequenced was PBMCs or T cells enriched from blood (not recorded which). Here the CDR3 reads CASSLGVLQETQYF. In DNA form, the CDR3 reads TGCGCCAGCAGCTTAGGGGTCCTCCAAGAGACCCAGTACTTC.